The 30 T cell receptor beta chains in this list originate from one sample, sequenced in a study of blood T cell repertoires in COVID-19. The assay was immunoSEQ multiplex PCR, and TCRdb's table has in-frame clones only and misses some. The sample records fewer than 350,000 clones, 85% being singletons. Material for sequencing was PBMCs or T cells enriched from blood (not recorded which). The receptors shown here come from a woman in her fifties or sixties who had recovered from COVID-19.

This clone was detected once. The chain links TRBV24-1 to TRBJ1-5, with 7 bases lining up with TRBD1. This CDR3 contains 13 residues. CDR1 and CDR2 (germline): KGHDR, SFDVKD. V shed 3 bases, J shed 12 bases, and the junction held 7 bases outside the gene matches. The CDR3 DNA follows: TGTGCCACCAGTGATGGGGACAGTAGGCACCAGCATTTT. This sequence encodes CATSDGDSRHQHF.

The CDR3 DNA reads as TGTGCCAGCAGCTTAGACGAAACGGTCTCTCGGGCTTTCTTT. This translates into CASSLDETVSRAFF. This chain connects TRBV7-9 to TRBJ1-1, with D uncertain. Deletions cut 1 base from V and 11 bases from J, with 17 bases between. CDR1 is SEHNR and CDR2 is FQNEAQ in the germline V gene (reference sequence). This CDR3 is built from 14 residues.

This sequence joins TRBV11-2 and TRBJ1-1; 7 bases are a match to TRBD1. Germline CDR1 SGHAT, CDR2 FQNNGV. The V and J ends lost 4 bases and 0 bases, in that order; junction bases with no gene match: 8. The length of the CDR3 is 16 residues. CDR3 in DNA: TGTGCCAGCAGCTCGACCGGGACAGTTATGAACACTGAAGCTTTCTTT. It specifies CASSSTGTVMNTEAFF.

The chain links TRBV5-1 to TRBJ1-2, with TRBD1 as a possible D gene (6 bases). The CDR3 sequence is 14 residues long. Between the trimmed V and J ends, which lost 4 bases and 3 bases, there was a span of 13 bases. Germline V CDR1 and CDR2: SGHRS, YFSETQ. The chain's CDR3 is CASSLSGGDYGYTF. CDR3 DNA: TGCGCCAGCAGCCTGTCGGGGGGCGACTATGGCTACACCTTC.

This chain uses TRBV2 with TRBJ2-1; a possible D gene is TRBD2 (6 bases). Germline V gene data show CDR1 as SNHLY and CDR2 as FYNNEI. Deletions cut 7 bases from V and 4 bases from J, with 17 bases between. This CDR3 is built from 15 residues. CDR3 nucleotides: TGTGCCAGCAAGGTAATGGTAGGGAGGTACAATGAGCAGTTCTTC. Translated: CASKVMVGRYNEQFF.

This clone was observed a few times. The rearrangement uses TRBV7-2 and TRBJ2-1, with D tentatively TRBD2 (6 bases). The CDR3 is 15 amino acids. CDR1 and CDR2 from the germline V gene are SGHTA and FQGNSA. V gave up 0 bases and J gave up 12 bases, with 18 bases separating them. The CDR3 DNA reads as TGTGCCAGCAGCTTAGCGCTCCCCTCCGGGACTTCGCAGTTCTTC. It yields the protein CASSLALPSGTSQFF.

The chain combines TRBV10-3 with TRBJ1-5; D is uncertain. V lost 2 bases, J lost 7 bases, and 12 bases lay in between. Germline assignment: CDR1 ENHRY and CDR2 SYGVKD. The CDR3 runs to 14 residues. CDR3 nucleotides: TGTGCCATCAGTGAGGGCCCCGGAGACCAGCCCCAGCATTTT. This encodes CAISEGPGDQPQHF.

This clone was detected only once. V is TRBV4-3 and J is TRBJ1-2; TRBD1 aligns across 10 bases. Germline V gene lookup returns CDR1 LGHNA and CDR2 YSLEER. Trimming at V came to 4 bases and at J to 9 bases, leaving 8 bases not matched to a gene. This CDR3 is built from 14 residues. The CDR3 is CASSPTTGGDSYTF. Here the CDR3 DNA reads TGCGCCAGCAGCCCAACGACAGGGGGCGACAGCTACACCTTC.

CDR3 bases: TGTGCCTGGAGTGTCGGGGGGGGCCAAGAGACCCAGTACTTC. This translates into CAWSVGGGQETQYF. This chain links TRBV30 with TRBJ2-5; TRBD2 aligns across 8 bases. With 0 bases clipped from V and 1 base from J, the junction kept 1 base outside the gene matches. Germline-derived CDR1 and CDR2 are GTSNPN and SVGIG (reference sequence). The CDR3 is 14 amino acids. Based on the CDR3 plus reference TRBV30 and TRBJ2-5, the full variable domain is SQTIHQWPATLVQPVGSPLSLECTVEGTSNPNLYWYRQAAGRGLQLLFYSVGIGQISSEVPQNLSASRPQDRQFILSSKKLLLSDSGFYLCAWSVGGGQETQYFGPGTRLLVL.

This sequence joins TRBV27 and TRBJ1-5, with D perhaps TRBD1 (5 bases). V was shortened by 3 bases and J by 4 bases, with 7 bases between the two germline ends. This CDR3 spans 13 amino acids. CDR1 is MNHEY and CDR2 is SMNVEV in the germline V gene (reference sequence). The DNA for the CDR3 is TGTGCCAGCAGTTTGAGACAGAATCAGCCCCAGCATTTT. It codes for CASSLRQNQPQHF.

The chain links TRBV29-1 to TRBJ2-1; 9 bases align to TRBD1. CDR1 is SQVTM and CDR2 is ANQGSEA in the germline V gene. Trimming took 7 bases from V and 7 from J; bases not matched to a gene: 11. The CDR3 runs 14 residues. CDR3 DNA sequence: TGCAGCGCGAGTGCCGGACAGGGGAGAAATGAGCAGTTCTTC. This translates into CSASAGQGRNEQFF.

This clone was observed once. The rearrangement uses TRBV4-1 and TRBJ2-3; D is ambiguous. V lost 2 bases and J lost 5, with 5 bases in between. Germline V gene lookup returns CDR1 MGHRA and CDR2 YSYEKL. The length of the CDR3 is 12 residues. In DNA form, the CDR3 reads TGCGCCAGCAGCCAACCTCTAGATACGCAGTATTTT. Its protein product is CASSQPLDTQYF.

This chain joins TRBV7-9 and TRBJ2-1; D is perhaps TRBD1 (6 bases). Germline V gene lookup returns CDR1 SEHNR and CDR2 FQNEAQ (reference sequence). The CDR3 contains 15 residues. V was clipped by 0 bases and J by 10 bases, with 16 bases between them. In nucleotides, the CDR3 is TGTGCCAGCAGCTTAGCGAAGGGGACATCCGGGGAGCAGTTCTTC. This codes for CASSLAKGTSGEQFF. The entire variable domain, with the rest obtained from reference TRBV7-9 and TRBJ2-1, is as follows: DTGVSQNPRHKITKRGQNVTFRCDPISEHNRLYWYRQTLGQGPEFLTYFQNEAQLEKSRLLSDRFSAERPKGSFSTLEIQRTEQGDSAMYLCASSLAKGTSGEQFFGPGTRLTVL.

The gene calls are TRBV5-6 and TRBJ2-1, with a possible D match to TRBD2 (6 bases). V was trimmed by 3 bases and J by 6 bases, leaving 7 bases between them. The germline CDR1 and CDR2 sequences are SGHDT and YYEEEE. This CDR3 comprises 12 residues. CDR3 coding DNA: TGTGCCAGCAGCTCGACTAGCAATGAGCAGTTCTTC. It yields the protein CASSSTSNEQFF. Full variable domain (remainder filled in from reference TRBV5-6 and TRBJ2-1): DAGVTQSPTHLIKTRGQQVTLRCSPKSGHDTVSWYQQALGQGPQFIFQYYEEEERQRGNFPDRFSGHQFPNYSSELNVNALLLGDSALYLCASSSTSNEQFFGPGTRLTVL.

The CDR3 is CASSYSGRGGGYTF. The DNA of the CDR3 is TGTGCCAGCAGTTACTCCGGTCGGGGTGGTGGCTACACCTTC. The J gene is TRBJ1-2, the V gene TRBV6-5; D gene uncertain. Germline V gene sequence: CDR1 MNHEY, CDR2 SVGAGI. V dropped 0 bases and J dropped 7 bases, with 12 bases sitting between them. This CDR3 is built from 14 residues.

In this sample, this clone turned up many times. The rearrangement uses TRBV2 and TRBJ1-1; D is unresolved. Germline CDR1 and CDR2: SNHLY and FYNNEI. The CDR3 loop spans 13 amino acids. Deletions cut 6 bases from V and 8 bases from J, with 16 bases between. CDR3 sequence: CASRAITESEAFF. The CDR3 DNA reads TGTGCCAGCAGAGCTATAACAGAGAGCGAAGCTTTCTTT.

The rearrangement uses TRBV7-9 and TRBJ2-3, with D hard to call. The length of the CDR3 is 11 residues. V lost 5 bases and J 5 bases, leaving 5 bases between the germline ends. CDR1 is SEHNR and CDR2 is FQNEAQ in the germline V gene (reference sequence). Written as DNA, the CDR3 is TGTGCCAGCAGCAGAGGAGATACGCAGTATTTT. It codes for CASSRGDTQYF.

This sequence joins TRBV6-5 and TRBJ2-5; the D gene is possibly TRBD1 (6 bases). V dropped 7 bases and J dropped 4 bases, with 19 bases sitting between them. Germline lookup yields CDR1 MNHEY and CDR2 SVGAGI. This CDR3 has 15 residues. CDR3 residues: CASIQGSQTGETQYF. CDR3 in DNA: TGTGCCAGCATCCAGGGGTCACAAACGGGAGAGACCCAGTACTTC.

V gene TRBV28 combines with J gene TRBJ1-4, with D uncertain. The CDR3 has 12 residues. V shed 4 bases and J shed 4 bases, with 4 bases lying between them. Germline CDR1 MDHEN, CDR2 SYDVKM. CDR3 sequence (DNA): TGTGCCAGCAGTTCTAATAATGAAAAACTGTTTTTT. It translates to CASSSNNEKLFF.

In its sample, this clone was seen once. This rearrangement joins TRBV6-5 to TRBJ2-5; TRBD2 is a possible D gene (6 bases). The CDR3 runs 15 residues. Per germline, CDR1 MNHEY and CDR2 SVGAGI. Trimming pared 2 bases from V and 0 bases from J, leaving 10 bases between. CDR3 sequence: CASSYSAGNQETQYF. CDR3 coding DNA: TGTGCCAGCAGTTACAGTGCGGGGAACCAAGAGACCCAGTACTTC.

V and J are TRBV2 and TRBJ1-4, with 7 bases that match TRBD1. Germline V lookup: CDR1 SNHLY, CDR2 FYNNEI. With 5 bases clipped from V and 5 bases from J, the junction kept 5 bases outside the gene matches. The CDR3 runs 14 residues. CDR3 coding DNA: TGTGCCAGCAGTTCACAGGGGATAAATGAAAAACTGTTTTTT. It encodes CASSSQGINEKLFF.

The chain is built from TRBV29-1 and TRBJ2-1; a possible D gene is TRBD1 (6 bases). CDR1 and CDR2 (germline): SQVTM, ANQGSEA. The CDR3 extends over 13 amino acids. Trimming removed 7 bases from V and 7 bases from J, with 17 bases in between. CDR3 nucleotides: TGCAGCGAATACAGGGTTTCGGAAAATGAGCAGTTCTTC. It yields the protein CSEYRVSENEQFF.

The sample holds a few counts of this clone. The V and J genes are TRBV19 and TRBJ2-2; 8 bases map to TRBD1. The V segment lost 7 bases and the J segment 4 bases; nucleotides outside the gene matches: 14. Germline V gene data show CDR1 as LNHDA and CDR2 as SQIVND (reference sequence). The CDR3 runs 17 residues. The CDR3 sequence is CASKGIDGQGGTGELFF. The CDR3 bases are TGTGCCAGTAAAGGGATAGATGGACAGGGTGGCACCGGGGAGCTGTTTTTT. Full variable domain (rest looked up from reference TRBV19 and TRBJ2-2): DGGITQSPKYLFRKEGQNVTLSCEQNLNHDAMYWYRQDPGQGLRLIYYSQIVNDFQKGDIAEGYSVSREKKESFPLTVTSAQKNPTAFYLCASKGIDGQGGTGELFFGEGSRLTVL.

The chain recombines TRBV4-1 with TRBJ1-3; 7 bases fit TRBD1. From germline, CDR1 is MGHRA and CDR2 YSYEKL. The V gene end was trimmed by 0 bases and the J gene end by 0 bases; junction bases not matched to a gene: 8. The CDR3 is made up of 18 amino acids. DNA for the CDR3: TGCGCCAGCAGCCAAGAACCCGAGACAGGGCTCTCTGGAAACACCATATATTTT. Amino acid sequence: CASSQEPETGLSGNTIYF.

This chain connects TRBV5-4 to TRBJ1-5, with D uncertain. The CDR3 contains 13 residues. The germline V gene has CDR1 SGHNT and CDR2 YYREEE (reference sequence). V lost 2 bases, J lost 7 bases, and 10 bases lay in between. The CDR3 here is CASSFEGRQPQHF. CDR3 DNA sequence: TGTGCCAGCAGCTTCGAGGGAAGGCAGCCCCAGCATTTT.

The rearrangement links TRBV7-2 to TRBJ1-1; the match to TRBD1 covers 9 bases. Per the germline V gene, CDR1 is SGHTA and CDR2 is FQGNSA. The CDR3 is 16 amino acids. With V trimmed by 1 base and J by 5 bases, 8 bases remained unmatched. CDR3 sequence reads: CASSLVGPGTGTEAFF. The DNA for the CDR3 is TGTGCCAGCAGCTTAGTGGGTCCAGGGACAGGGACTGAAGCTTTCTTT.

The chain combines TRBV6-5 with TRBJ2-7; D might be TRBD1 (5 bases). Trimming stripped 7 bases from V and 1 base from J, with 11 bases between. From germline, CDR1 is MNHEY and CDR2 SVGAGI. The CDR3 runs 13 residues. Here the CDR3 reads CASTPQGSYEQYF. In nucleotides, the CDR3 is TGTGCCAGCACCCCGCAGGGATCCTACGAGCAGTACTTC.

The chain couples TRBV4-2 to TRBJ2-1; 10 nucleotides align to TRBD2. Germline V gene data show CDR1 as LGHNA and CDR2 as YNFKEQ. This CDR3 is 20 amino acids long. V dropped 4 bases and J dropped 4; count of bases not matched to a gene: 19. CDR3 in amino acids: CASSLGGSSGRFDLYNEQFF. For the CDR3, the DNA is TGTGCCAGCAGCCTTGGGGGGTCTAGCGGGAGATTTGATCTTTACAATGAGCAGTTCTTC.

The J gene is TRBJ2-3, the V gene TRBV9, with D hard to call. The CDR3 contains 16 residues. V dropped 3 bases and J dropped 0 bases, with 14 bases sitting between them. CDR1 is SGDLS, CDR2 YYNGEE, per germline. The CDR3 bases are TGTGCCAGCAGCGACCTATTGGGCGCTAGCACAGATACGCAGTATTTT. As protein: CASSDLLGASTDTQYF.

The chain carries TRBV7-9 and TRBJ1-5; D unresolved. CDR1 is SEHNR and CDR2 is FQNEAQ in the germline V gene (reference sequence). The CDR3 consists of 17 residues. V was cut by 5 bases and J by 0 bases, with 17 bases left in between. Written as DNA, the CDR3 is TGTGCCAGCAGCCCAAGTTCAGGCAGGCGTAGCAATCAGCCCCAGCATTTT. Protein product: CASSPSSGRRSNQPQHF.